One T cell receptor beta chain is described in this entry. Its antigen is undetermined. This entry belongs to a study of identical twins. V gave up 6 bases and J gave up 8 bases; unmatched junction bases: 15. Germline CDR1 SGHAT, CDR2 FQNNGV. The CDR3 is made up of 15 amino acids. Template switching added a universal primer binding site, and final cDNA carried unique molecular identifiers. TCRdb re-analysed the 5' RACE reads in MiXCR, keeping a single row per CDR3 protein. This sample yields around 1.7 million distinct CDR3 sequences, of which 32% are seen a single time; around 0.25% belongs to the top ten. Whole-study results and caveats: It was cross-sectional statistical analysis, not following the same donors, that the conclusions relied on.

This TCR was sampled from a newborn girl in good health. The rearrangement joins TRBV11-2 to TRBJ1-2; 7 nucleotides line up with TRBD1. The sequencing input was cord blood. The CDR3: CASRPDRTGATGYTF. CDR3 bases: TGTGCCAGCAGACCAGACAGAACAGGGGCGACGGGCTACACCTTC.